Shown below are 6 T cell receptor beta chains from a single sample sequenced in a study of shared clonotypes between healthy human individuals. Only in-frame clones appear in the TCRdb table, and some are missing; sequencing was by immunoSEQ multiplex PCR. This table has about 2.4 million clones, approximately 93% appearing once. What was sequenced was naive CD4+ T cells from PBMCs. The sample's subset: CD45RA+ positively selected. Source of these receptors: a man aged 18-30 years in good health. Some clones in this sample may be carry-over from other donors' samples.

The rearrangement uses TRBV28 and TRBJ1-5; TRBD1 might be the D (5 bases). Looked up from germline, CDR1 is MDHEN and CDR2 is SYDVKM. The CDR3 consists of 14 residues. With 7 bases removed from V and 6 bases from J, the gap between germline ends came to 16 bases. This CDR3 is CASNRGGQIQPQHF. The CDR3 bases are TGTGCCAGCAATAGGGGCGGGCAGATTCAGCCCCAGCATTTT.

The V call is TRBV10-1, the J call TRBJ1-5, with no clear D. The V and J ends lost 4 bases and 3 bases respectively, with 10 bases between them. Germline CDR1 reads WNHNN; CDR2 reads SYGVQD (reference sequence). CDR3 length: 14 amino acids. CDR3: CASSVSGSNQPQHF. The CDR3 bases are TGCGCCAGCAGTGTTTCAGGTTCCAATCAGCCCCAGCATTTT.

V gene TRBV30 combines with J gene TRBJ1-2; D not certain. With 0 bases removed from V and 7 bases from J, the gap between germline ends came to 15 bases. The CDR3 spans 14 residues. The germline V gene encodes CDR1 GTSNPN and CDR2 SVGIG (reference sequence). This CDR3 is CAWSVSRIGSGYTF. CDR3 bases: TGTGCCTGGAGTGTTTCCCGGATCGGCTCTGGCTACACCTTC.

The chain joins TRBV4-2 to TRBJ2-2, with TRBD2 matching 12 bases. In germline, CDR1 is LGHNA, CDR2 YNFKEQ. The CDR3 totals 20 residues. Trimming at V came to 4 bases and at J to 2 bases, leaving 14 bases not matched to a gene. This CDR3 is CASSPRGLAGGLGNTGELFF. The CDR3 DNA reads TGTGCCAGCAGCCCCCGAGGGCTAGCGGGAGGGTTGGGCAACACCGGGGAGCTGTTTTTT.

The rearrangement links TRBV5-4 to TRBJ1-1; 7 bases match TRBD1. V lost 5 bases, J lost 2 bases, and 6 bases stayed unmatched. CDR1 is SGHNT and CDR2 is YYREEE in the germline V gene (reference sequence). The CDR3 runs to 14 residues. CDR3 sequence: CASRRQGGNTEAFF. The CDR3 nucleotides are TGTGCCAGCAGACGACAGGGTGGCAACACTGAAGCTTTCTTT.

This clone is a singleton in its sample. CDR3 DNA sequence: TGTGCCAGCAGTTTCCGGCAGACCATACCCCCCTACGAGCAGTACTTC. Translation gives CASSFRQTIPPYEQYF. V usage is TRBV27 and J usage is TRBJ2-7; D is ambiguous. V was clipped by 3 bases and J by 2 bases, with 17 bases between them. The CDR3 extends over 16 amino acids. Germline loops: CDR1 MNHEY, CDR2 SMNVEV (reference sequence).